This paragraph reports one TCR beta chain. Its cognate antigen is unknown. This sample is drawn from a study of shared clonotypes between healthy human individuals. Overall study findings and caveats: Limited genetic and exposure-history diversity came from having few donors. Clonotype sharing among donors, it was expected, would be affected by sequencing depth. A handful of donors held about 5% of naive CD4 clonotypes in common. Sampling covered nothing but blood. Tissue TCR repertoires likely differ from those found in blood.

Naive CD8 cells, CD45RO-negative and positively selected for CCR7, excluded terminally differentiated effector memory CD45RA+ cells. Clones were sequenced by immunoSEQ multiplex PCR, and TCRdb holds only the in-frame ones, with some missing. The data contain 550,000 to 750,000 clones, around 95% of them seen just once; the ten biggest clones take up about 0.11%. The V segment lost 1 base and the J segment 9 bases; nucleotides outside the gene matches: 4. Germline lookup yields CDR1 MNHEY and CDR2 SMNVEV (reference sequence). The CDR3 consists of 15 residues. The sample consisted of naive CD8+ T cells sorted from blood. The TCR sequence derives from a woman younger than 45 in good health. J is TRBJ2-1 and V is TRBV27; 12 nucleotides align to TRBD2. Written as DNA, the CDR3 is TGTGCCAGCAGTTTATTGACTAGCGGGAGTGTTGAGCAGTTCTTC. Translation: CASSLLTSGSVEQFF.